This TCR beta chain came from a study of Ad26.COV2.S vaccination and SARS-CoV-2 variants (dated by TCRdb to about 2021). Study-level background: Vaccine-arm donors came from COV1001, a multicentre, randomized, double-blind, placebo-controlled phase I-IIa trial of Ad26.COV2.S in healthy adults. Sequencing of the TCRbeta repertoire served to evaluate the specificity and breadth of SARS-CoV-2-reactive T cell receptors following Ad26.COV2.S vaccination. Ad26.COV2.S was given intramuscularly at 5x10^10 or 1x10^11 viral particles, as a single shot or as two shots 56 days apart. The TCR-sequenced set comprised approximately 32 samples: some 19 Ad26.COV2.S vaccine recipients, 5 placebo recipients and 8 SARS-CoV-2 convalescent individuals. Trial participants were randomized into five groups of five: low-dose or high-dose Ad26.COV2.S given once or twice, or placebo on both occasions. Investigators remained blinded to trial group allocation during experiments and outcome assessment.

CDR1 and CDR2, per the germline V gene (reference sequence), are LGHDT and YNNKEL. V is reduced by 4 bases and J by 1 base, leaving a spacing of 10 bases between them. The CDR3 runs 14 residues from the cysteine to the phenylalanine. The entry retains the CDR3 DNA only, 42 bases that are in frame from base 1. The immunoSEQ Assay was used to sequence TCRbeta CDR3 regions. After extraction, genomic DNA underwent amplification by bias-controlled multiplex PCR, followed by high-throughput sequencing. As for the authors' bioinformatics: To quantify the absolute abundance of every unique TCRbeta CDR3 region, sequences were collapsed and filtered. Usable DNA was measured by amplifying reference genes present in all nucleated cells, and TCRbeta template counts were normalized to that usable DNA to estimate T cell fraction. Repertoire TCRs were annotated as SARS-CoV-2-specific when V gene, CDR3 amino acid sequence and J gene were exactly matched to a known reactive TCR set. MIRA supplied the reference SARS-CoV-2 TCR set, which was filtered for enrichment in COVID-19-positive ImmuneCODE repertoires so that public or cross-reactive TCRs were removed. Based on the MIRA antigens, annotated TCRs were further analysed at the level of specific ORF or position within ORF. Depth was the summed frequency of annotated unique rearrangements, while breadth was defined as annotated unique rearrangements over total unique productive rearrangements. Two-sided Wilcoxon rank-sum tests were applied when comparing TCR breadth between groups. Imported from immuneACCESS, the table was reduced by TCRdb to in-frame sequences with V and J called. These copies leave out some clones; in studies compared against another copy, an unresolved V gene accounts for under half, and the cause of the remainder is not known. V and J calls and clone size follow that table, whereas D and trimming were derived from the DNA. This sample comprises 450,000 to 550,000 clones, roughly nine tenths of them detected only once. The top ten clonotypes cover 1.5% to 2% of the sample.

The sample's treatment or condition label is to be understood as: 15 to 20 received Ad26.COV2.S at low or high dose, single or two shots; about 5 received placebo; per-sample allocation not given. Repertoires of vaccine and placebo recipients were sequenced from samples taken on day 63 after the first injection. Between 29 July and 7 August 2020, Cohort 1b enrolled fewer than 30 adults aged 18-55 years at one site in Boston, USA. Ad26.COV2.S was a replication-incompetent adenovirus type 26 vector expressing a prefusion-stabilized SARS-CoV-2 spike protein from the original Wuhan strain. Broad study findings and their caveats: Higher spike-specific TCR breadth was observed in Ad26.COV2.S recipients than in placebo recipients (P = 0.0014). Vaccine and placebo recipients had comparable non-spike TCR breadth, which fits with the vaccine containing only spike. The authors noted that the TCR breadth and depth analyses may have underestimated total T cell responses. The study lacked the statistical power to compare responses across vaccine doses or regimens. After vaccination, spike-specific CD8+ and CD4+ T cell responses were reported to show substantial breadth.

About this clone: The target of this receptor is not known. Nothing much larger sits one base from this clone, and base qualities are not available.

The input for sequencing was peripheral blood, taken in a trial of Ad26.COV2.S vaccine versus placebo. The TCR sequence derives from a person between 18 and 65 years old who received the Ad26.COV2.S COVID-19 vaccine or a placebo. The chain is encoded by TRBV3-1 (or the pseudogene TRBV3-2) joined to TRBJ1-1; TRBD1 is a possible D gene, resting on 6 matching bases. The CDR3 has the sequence CASSRLQGNTEAFF. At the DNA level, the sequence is TGTGCCAGCAGCCGATTACAGGGGAACACTGAAGCTTTCTTT.